This T cell receptor (beta chain) was identified during a study of identical twins. Whole-study findings and limits: Among beta out-of-frame sequences, excess sharing between twins appeared weaker.

A universal primer site was created by template switching, with the cDNA bearing unique molecular identifiers. Each CDR3 protein gets one entry after TCRdb re-called the 5' RACE reads with MiXCR. Among 250,000 or so distinct CDR3 sequences listed, about 8.5% were seen once. The CDR3 is 14 amino acids. Germline-derived CDR1 and CDR2 are MGHRA and YSYEKL. Between the trimmed V and J ends, which lost 5 bases and 8 bases, there was a span of 18 bases. This clonotype has only a few counts. Antigen unknown. These data also featured in a second study, about yellow fever vaccine responses in identical twins. That study adds: Twins' vaccine T cell responses reportedly seemed partly convergent and partly personalized.

The V gene is TRBV4-1, the J gene TRBJ1-1; D gene uncertain. The TCR comes from a woman aged 18 to 35 in good health. The sequencing sample was made of CD8+ T cells sorted from blood. CDR3 region: CASSTRDSELEAFF. CDR3 DNA sequence: TGCGCCAGCAGCACCCGGGATTCGGAATTGGAAGCTTTCTTT.